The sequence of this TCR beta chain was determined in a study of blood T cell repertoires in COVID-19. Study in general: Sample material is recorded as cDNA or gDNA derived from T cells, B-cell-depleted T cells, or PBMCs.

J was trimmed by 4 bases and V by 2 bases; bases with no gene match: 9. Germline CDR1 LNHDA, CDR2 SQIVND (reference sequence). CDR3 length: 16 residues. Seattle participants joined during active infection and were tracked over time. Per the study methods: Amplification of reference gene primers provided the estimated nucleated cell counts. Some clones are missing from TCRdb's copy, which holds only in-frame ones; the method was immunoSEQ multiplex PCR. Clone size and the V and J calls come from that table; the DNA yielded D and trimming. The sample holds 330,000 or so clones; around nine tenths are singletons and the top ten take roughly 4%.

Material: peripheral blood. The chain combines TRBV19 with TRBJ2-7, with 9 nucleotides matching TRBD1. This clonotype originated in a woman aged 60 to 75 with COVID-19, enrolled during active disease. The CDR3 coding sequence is TGTGCCAGTAGTATAAGGTCTGGGGACAGGGCGTACGAGCAGTACTTC. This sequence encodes CASSIRSGDRAYEQYF.